These 16 T cell receptor beta chains share one sample of origin, sequenced in a study of radiotherapy plus CTLA-4 blockade in lung cancer. The protocol was immunoSEQ multiplex PCR, while the TCRdb copy is restricted to in-frame clones and leaves out a portion. The data show roughly 86,000 clones, with around 86% seen just once and 0.75% to 1% held by the top ten. The specimen comprised peripheral blood, sampled from a patient treated with radiotherapy plus ipilimumab. The receptors derive from a human donor with non-small cell lung cancer who had stable disease on radiotherapy plus ipilimumab.

J is TRBJ1-2 and V is TRBV9; unclear D gene. The CDR3 contains 15 residues. V was shortened by 2 bases and J by 5 bases, with 16 bases between the two germline ends. Germline V gene data show CDR1 as SGDLS and CDR2 as YYNGEE. CDR3: CASSVGSDPIYGYTF. The CDR3 region has the DNA TGTGCCAGCAGCGTGGGGTCGGACCCTATTTATGGCTACACCTTC. The variable domain in full, with the rest retrieved from reference TRBV9 and TRBJ1-2, is DSGVTQTPKHLITATGQRVTLRCSPRSGDLSVYWYQQSLDQGLQFLIQYYNGEERAKGNILERFSAQQFPDLHSELNLSSLELGDSALYFCASSVGSDPIYGYTFGSGTRLTVV.

The V gene is TRBV7-3, the J gene TRBJ1-6; D ambiguous. V was trimmed by 2 bases and J by 7 bases, leaving 6 bases between them. The CDR3 runs to 13 residues. Germline CDR1 is SGHTA and CDR2 is FQGTGA. In DNA form, the CDR3 reads TGTGCCAGCAGCTTATTGGGGAATTCACCCCTCCACTTT. It specifies CASSLLGNSPLHF.

This chain links TRBV11-2 with TRBJ2-3; D is ambiguous. The germline V gene has CDR1 SGHAT and CDR2 FQNNGV. Deletions cut 1 base from V and 4 bases from J, with 3 bases between. CDR3 length: 12 amino acids. The DNA for the CDR3 is TGTGCCAGCAGCTTAGGGGCAGATACGCAGTATTTT. It yields the protein CASSLGADTQYF. The complete variable domain, with remaining parts taken from reference TRBV11-2 and TRBJ2-3, reads EAGVAQSPRYKIIEKRQSVAFWCNPISGHATLYWYQQILGQGPKLLIQFQNNGVVDDSQLPKDRFSAERLKGVDSTLKIQPAKLEDSAVYLCASSLGADTQYFGPGTRLTVL.

The V gene is TRBV21-1, the J gene TRBJ2-2; TRBD2, the D gene given by the table, was not confirmed from the DNA. TRBV21-1 is described as a pseudogene. This CDR3 spans 13 amino acids. CDR3: CASTETNTGELFF. The CDR3 bases are TGTGCCAGCACCGAGACGAACACCGGGGAGCTGTTTTTT.

The V and J genes are TRBV6-1 and TRBJ1-4; D ambiguous. Per the germline V gene, CDR1 is MNHNS and CDR2 is SASEGT. This CDR3 contains 15 residues. V was pared by 4 bases and J by 0 bases, with 9 bases between. The chain's CDR3 is CASSVGSATNEKLFF. CDR3 nucleotide sequence: TGTGCCAGCAGTGTAGGGAGTGCAACTAATGAAAAACTGTTTTTT.

The chain joins TRBV7-8 to TRBJ1-1; possible D gene TRBD1, 5 bases. The CDR3 is made up of 15 amino acids. Germline V gene sequence: CDR1 SGHVS, CDR2 FQNEAQ. Trimming removed 1 base at V and 1 base at J, with 10 bases between. CDR3 amino acids: CASSLEGAGNTEAFF. In nucleotides, the CDR3 is TGTGCCAGCAGCTTAGAAGGGGCGGGGAACACTGAAGCTTTCTTT.

This chain uses TRBV21-1 with TRBJ1-1. TRBV21-1 represents a pseudogene. The CDR3 has 14 amino acids. This chain's CDR3 is CASSKEGRGTEAFF. The CDR3 coding sequence is TGTGCCAGCAGCAAAGAAGGACGAGGGACTGAAGCTTTCTTT.

The rearrangement uses TRBV29-1 and TRBJ2-3; tentatively, D is TRBD2 (5 bases). CDR1 SQVTM and CDR2 ANQGSEA come from the germline V gene. The V end lost 4 bases, the J end lost 3 bases, and 14 bases lay between the germline ends. The CDR3 runs 14 residues. CDR3 amino acids: CSVGGLLLTDTQYF. CDR3 bases: TGCAGCGTTGGTGGACTCCTCCTAACAGATACGCAGTATTTT.

This chain joins TRBV6-1 and TRBJ1-1; D call uncertain. The CDR3 totals 14 residues. Germline lookup yields CDR1 MNHNS and CDR2 SASEGT. The V end was cut by 4 bases, the J end by 3 bases, with 12 bases between. The CDR3 sequence is CASSGPRLDTEAFF. The CDR3 nucleotides are TGTGCCAGCAGTGGACCGCGGCTGGACACTGAAGCTTTCTTT.

V is TRBV7-9 and J is TRBJ2-1, with 8 bases aligning to TRBD1. The ends lost 1 base at V and 2 bases at J; junction bases unmatched: 1. This CDR3 region has 15 residues. In germline, CDR1 is SEHNR, CDR2 FQNEAQ (reference sequence). The CDR3 DNA reads TGTGCCAGCAGCTTAGACAGGGGGGCCTACAATGAGCAGTTCTTC. Its protein product is CASSLDRGAYNEQFF.

Notes on this clone: Within the sample, other DNA sequences also encode this same CDR3. The chain uses TRBV5-1 and TRBJ1-1; D is unresolved. V lost 1 base to trimming and J lost 3 bases, with 4 bases between them. This CDR3 comprises 12 residues. The germline V gene has CDR1 SGHRS and CDR2 YFSETQ. The CDR3 reads CASSLRDTEAFF. The CDR3 DNA reads TGCGCCAGCAGCTTGCGTGACACTGAAGCTTTCTTT.

This clone was counted between two and nine times. The chain has TRBV6-5 and TRBJ2-5; 12 positions match TRBD2. CDR3 length: 15 residues. Trimming cost V 7 bases and J 5 bases; bases outside gene matches: 8. The germline V gene has CDR1 MNHEY and CDR2 SVGAGI. The CDR3 loop is CASKASGGARETQYF. The CDR3 bases are TGTGCCAGCAAGGCTAGCGGGGGGGCCAGGGAGACCCAGTACTTC.

CDR3 DNA: TGTGCCAGCAGACTAACAGGGGTGGGTGGCTACACCTTC. It specifies CASRLTGVGGYTF. The rearrangement joins TRBV2 to TRBJ1-2, with 7 positions matching TRBD1. This CDR3 has 13 amino acids. The junction had 8 bases not matched to a gene; V was cut back by 6 bases and J by 7 bases. Germline loops: CDR1 SNHLY, CDR2 FYNNEI.

This clone was detected only once. The genes are TRBV4-2 and TRBJ2-1; a possible D gene is TRBD1 (5 bases). Looked up from germline, CDR1 is LGHNA and CDR2 is YNFKEQ. V was pared by 0 bases and J by 5 bases, with 11 bases between. The CDR3 extends over 15 amino acids. The CDR3 nucleotides are TGTGCCAGCAGCCAAGAAGGGCAGGGTAACAATGAGCAGTTCTTC. This sequence encodes CASSQEGQGNNEQFF.

This clone was observed a single time. This rearrangement joins TRBV5-1 to TRBJ2-5, with a weak D call TRBD1 (6 bases). The V end was cut by 4 bases, the J end by 5 bases, with 18 bases between. Germline CDR1 is SGHRS and CDR2 is YFSETQ. This CDR3 comprises 15 residues. This chain's CDR3 is CASSVQGRAMETQYF. CDR3 DNA: TGCGCCAGCAGCGTACAGGGTAGGGCCATGGAGACCCAGTACTTC.

V gene TRBV28 combines with J gene TRBJ1-3; weak D call: TRBD1 (5 bases). Germline V gene lookup returns CDR1 MDHEN and CDR2 SYDVKM. This CDR3 spans 14 amino acids. V lost 6 bases, J lost 3 bases, and 12 bases lay in between. The CDR3 nucleotides read TGTGCCAGCAGCATGCAGGGTTATGGAAACACCATATATTTT. Its protein is CASSMQGYGNTIYF.